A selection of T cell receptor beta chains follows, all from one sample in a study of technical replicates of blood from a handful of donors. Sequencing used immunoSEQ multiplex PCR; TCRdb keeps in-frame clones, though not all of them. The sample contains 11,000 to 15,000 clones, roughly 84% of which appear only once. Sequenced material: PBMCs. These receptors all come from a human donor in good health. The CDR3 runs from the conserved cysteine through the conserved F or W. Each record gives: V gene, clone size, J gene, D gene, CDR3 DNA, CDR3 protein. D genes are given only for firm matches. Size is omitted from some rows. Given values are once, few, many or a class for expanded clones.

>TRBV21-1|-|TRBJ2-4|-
TGTGCCAGCAGCAAAGGACTTTATGGAGGGACGGCCAAAAACATTCAGTACTTC
CASSKGLYGGTAKNIQYF
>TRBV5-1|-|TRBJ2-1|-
TGCGCCAGCAGCTTGGCTGGACTATCCTTTTACAATGAGCAGTTCTTC
CASSLAGLSFYNEQFF
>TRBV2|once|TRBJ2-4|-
TGTGCCAGCAGTGTGCCCGTTAAGGCGGCAGCCAAAAACATTCAGTACTTC
CASSVPVKAAAKNIQYF
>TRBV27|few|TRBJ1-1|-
TGTGCCAGCACTGTGGACAGGAACACTGAAGCTTTCTTT
CASTVDRNTEAFF
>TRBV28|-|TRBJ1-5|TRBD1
TGTGCCAGCAGTTCAGGGGGACAGCCCCAGCATTTT
CASSSGGQPQHF
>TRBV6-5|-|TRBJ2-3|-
TGTGCCAGCAGTCAAAATGCAGATACGCAGTATTTT
CASSQNADTQYF
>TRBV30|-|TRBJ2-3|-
TGTGCCTGGAATGCGGGAAACACAGATACGCAGTATTTT
CAWNAGNTDTQYF
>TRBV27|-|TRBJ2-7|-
TGTGCCAGCAGTTTAAGTGGAGGCGGCCCCTACGAGCAGTACTTC
CASSLSGGGPYEQYF
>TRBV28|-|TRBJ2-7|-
TGTGCCAGCAGTCCCGCGGGATCGATTCCCTACGAGCAGTACTTC
CASSPAGSIPYEQYF
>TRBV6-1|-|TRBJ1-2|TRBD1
TGTGCCAGCAGGGCCGGGACAGGCTATGGCTACACCTTC
CASRAGTGYGYTF
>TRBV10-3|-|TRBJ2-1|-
TGTGCCATCACCAGTAGCGAGATAGGCCCATACAATGAGCAGTTCTTC
CAITSSEIGPYNEQFF
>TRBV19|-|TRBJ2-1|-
TGTGCCAGTAGTATAGCCCTAAGTAGTATGCATGAGCAGTTCTTC
CASSIALSSMHEQFF
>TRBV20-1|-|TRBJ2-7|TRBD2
TGCAGTGCCCCCATGGACGGGAGGGCCTCTTTC
CSAPMDGRASF
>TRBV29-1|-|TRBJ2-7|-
TGCAGCGTTGAAGATCAAAATCGGGACTACGAGCAGTACTTC
CSVEDQNRDYEQYF
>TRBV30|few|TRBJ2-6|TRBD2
TGTGCCTGGAGTGTAACGGGAGGAGGGTCTGGGGCCAACGTCCTGACTTTC
CAWSVTGGGSGANVLTF
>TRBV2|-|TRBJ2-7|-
TGTGCCAGCAGTGGACAAGGTTTAAGCGAGCAGTACTTC
CASSGQGLSEQYF
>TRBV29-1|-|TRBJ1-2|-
TGCAGCGTTACCCCCCGACAGGTGGGCTACACCTTC
CSVTPRQVGYTF
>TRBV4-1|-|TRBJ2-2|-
TGCGCCAGCAGCCAAGATAACACTAGCGGGGAGCTGTTTTTT
CASSQDNTSGELFF
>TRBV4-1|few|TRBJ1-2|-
TGCGCCAGCAGCCAAGACGGCGGGGGGCAGAGGTATGGCTACACCTTC
CASSQDGGGQRYGYTF
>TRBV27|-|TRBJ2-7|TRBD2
TGTGCCAGCAGTCCGGGACTAGCGGGAGGCGAGCAGTACTTC
CASSPGLAGGEQYF
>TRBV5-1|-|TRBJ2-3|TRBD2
TGCGCCAGCAGCTTGGAGGGGACTAGCGGATCTAGCACAGATACGCAGTATTTT
CASSLEGTSGSSTDTQYF
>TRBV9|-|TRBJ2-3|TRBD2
TGTGCCAGCAGCACGACTAGCGGGAGGGCGGCAGATACGCAGTATTTT
CASSTTSGRAADTQYF
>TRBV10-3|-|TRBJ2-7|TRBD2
TGTGCCATCAGCGGACGAAGCGGGAGTTTATCCGAGCAGTACTTC
CAISGRSGSLSEQYF
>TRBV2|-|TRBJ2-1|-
TGTGCCAGCAGAACCGGGGGAGCTGCCTTTCAGTTCTTC
CASRTGGAAFQFF
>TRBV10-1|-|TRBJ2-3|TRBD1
TGCGCCAGCAGTCTTCAGGGGGCGAATACGCAGTATTTT
CASSLQGANTQYF
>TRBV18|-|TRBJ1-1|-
TGTGCCAGCTCACCCATCAGGATTGAAGCTTTCTTT
CASSPIRIEAFF
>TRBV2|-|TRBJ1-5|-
TGTGCCAGCAGGGCCCTCGGGGGGGGCAATCAGCCCCAGCATTTT
CASRALGGGNQPQHF
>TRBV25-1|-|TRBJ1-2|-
TGTGCCAGCAGTGAATACTTGGAGGCTAACTATGGCTACACCTTC
CASSEYLEANYGYTF
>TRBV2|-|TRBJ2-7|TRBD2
TGTGCCAGCGGGGGGCGGGAGGGCGGCGGGCAGTACTTC
CASGGREGGGQYF
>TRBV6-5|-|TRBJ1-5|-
TGTGCCAGCAGTTACCCGGGGAAAAATCAGCCCCAGCATTTT
CASSYPGKNQPQHF
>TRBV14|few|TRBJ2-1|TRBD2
TGTGCCAGCAGCCCCGGGACTAGCAATGAGCAGTTCTTC
CASSPGTSNEQFF
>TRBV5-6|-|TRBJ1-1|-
TGTGCCAGCAGCTCCGAGGGGGTAATGAACACTGAAGCTTTCTTT
CASSSEGVMNTEAFF
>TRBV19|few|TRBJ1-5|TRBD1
TGTGCCAGTACTAGCGCGGACAGGGGGAAGCAGCCCCAGCATTTT
CASTSADRGKQPQHF
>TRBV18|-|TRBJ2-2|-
TGTGCCAGCTCACCAGGGGCATCCGGGGAGCTGTTTTTT
CASSPGASGELFF
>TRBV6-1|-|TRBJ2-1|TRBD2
TGTGCCAGCAGTGCCGGGACTAGCGTTCTTGAGCAGTTCTTC
CASSAGTSVLEQFF
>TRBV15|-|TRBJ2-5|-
TGTGCCACCAGCCGGGGGAATATGCAAGAGACCCAGTACTTC
CATSRGNMQETQYF
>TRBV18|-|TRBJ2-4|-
TGTGCCAGCTCGCCCGCTGCGGGGGCCAAAAACATTCAGTACTTC
CASSPAAGAKNIQYF
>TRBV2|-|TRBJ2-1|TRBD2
TGTGCCAGCAGGTCTTTTGGAGCGGGGTACAATGAGCAGTTCTTC
CASRSFGAGYNEQFF
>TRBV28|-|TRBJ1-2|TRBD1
TGTGCCAGCACCACCTCCGGGACAGGACCCGTCTATGGCTACACCTTC
CASTTSGTGPVYGYTF
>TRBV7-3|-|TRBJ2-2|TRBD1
TGTGCCAGCAGCGCTATATCCGGGACAGGGGGCTTCGGGGAGCTGTTTTTT
CASSAISGTGGFGELFF
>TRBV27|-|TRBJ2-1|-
TGTGCCAGCACCCCTCAGATAGCGCGCCCTCTAAAAAATGAGCAGTTCTTC
CASTPQIARPLKNEQFF
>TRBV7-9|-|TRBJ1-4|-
TGTGCCAGCAGCTTAGCGGCTGGTGAAAAACTGTTTTTT
CASSLAAGEKLFF
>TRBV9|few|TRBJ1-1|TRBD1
TGTGCCAGCAGCGACAAGGACAGGGGAGGGACTGAAGCTTTCTTT
CASSDKDRGGTEAFF
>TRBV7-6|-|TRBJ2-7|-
TGTGCCAGCAGCCCAAGTGGTGGCTCGACGGGGGAGCAGTACTTC
CASSPSGGSTGEQYF
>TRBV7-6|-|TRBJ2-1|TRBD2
TGTGCCAGCAGCTTAGACAGCGGGAGGGCCAAGAATGAGCAGTTCTTC
CASSLDSGRAKNEQFF